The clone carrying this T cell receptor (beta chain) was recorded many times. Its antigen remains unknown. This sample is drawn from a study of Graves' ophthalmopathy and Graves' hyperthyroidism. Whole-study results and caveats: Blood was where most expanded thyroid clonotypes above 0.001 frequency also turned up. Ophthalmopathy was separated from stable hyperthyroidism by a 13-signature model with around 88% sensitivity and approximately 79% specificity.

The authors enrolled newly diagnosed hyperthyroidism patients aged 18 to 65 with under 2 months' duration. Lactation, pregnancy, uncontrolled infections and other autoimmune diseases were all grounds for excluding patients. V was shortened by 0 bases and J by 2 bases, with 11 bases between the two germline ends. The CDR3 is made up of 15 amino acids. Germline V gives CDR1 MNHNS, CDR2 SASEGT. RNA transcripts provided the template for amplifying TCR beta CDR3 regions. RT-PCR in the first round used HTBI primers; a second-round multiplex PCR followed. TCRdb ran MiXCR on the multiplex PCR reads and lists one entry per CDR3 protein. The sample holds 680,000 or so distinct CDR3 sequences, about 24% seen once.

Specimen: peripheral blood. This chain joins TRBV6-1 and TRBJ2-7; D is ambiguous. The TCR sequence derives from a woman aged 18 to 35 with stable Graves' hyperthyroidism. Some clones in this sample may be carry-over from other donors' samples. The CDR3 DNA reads TGTGCCAGCAGTGAAGCGTCGCTAACAGCCTACGAGCAGTACTTC. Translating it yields CASSEASLTAYEQYF.